This T cell receptor beta chain was sequenced during a study of CXCR3-negative and CXCR3-positive naive CD8 T cells. Study-level points and caveats: TRBV-TRBJ usage was alike in naive CXCR3-negative and CXCR3-positive cells but differed in memory cells. Researchers report that CXCR3-positive naive cells carry more hydrophobic TRB CDR3s than CXCR3-negative naive cells.

In preparing the TRB cDNA libraries, 5' RACE with UMI labels was used. TCRdb reprocessed the 5' RACE reads; each CDR3 protein has one entry and no DNA is given. The sample features under 150,000 distinct CDR3 sequences, with over 0.25% in its top ten. In the case of this clonotype: Its antigen is not known.

Sequencing was performed on naive CXCR3+ CD8+ T cells from blood. The subset was: CD45RO-CCR7+CD27+CD95- naive CD8+ T cells expressing CXCR3 (TNR3+). The TCR was taken from a human donor in good health. Some clones in this sample may be carry-over from other donors' samples.

The CDR3 sequence is CASSLSAGVVGNQPQHF. This sequence joins TRBV28 and TRBJ1-5; as DNA is missing, the TRBD1 call by TCRdb cannot be tested. This CDR3 is built from 17 residues. Per germline, CDR1 MDHEN and CDR2 SYDVKM. Based on the CDR3 plus reference TRBV28 and TRBJ1-5, the full variable domain is DVKVTQSSRYLVKRTGEKVFLECVQDMDHENMFWYRQDPGLGLRLIYFSYDVKMKEKGDIPEGYSVSREKKERFSLILESASTNQTSMYLCASSLSAGVVGNQPQHFGDGTRLSIL.